Below, 9 T cell receptor beta chains from the same sample are listed, as sequenced in a study of T cell changes during pregnancy in multiple sclerosis. Assay used: immunoSEQ multiplex PCR; TCRdb lists only in-frame clones, some missing. Among around 80,000 clones listed, approximately 93% were seen once. This material consisted of peripheral blood, taken in the second trimester of pregnancy. All receptors derive from a female donor in good health, enrolled as a control in a pregnancy study.

J is TRBJ2-4 and V is TRBV5-6; D might be TRBD1 (6 bases). The CDR3 runs 16 residues. Germline CDR1 SGHDT, CDR2 YYEEEE. V was shortened by 4 bases and J by 1 base, with 15 bases between the two germline ends. The CDR3 is CASSPKGGFAKNIQYF. CDR3 DNA sequence: TGTGCCAGCAGCCCAAAAGGGGGATTCGCCAAAAACATTCAGTACTTC.

The V call is TRBV28, the J call TRBJ1-5, with 7 bases that match TRBD1. This CDR3 contains 13 residues. The germline gives CDR1 MDHEN, CDR2 SYDVKM. V was clipped by 3 bases and J by 5 bases; unmatched bases: 1. The CDR3 DNA follows: TGTGCCAGCAGTTTGGACAGGTATCAGCCCCAGCATTTT. This encodes CASSLDRYQPQHF.

The chain combines TRBV10-2 with TRBJ2-2, with unresolved D. From germline, CDR1 is WSHSY and CDR2 SAAADI. Trimming took off 2 bases at V and 6 bases at J, with 10 bases between the two ends. CDR3 size: 14 residues. CDR3 sequence: CASSERVEPGELFF. CDR3 DNA: TGCGCCAGCAGTGAGCGCGTTGAGCCCGGGGAGCTGTTTTTT.

This chain joins TRBV5-1 and TRBJ1-2; 8 nucleotides align to TRBD1. CDR3 length: 15 amino acids. Germline loops: CDR1 SGHRS, CDR2 YFSETQ. Unmatched junction bases numbered 7, after V lost 4 bases and J lost 2 bases. CDR3 loop: CASSLKQGGNYGYTF. The CDR3 DNA reads as TGCGCCAGCAGCCTAAAACAGGGGGGGAACTATGGCTACACCTTC.

This chain joins TRBV5-1 and TRBJ2-5; D gene uncertain. V gave up 7 bases and J gave up 4 bases, with 23 bases separating them. The CDR3 loop spans 16 amino acids. CDR1 and CDR2 (germline): SGHRS, YFSETQ. CDR3 loop: CASSQNGPDLGETQYF. Here the CDR3 DNA reads TGCGCCAGCTCCCAGAATGGGCCCGATTTGGGAGAGACCCAGTACTTC.

The chain combines TRBV5-1 with TRBJ1-5; 7 positions agree with TRBD1. The germline V gene has CDR1 SGHRS and CDR2 YFSETQ. Germline trimming cut 7 bases from V and 4 bases from J; bases unmatched to any gene: 8. This CDR3 is 14 amino acids long. DNA for the CDR3: TGCGCCAGCGAGAGACAGGGTAAAAATCAGCCCCAGCATTTT. This translates into CASERQGKNQPQHF.

This chain joins TRBV7-9 and TRBJ2-7, with a weak D call TRBD2 (6 bases). Germline lookup yields CDR1 SEHNR and CDR2 FQNEAQ (reference sequence). The germline V and J ends were trimmed by 4 bases and 5 bases, with 9 bases remaining between them. The CDR3 runs to 12 residues. This CDR3 is CASSYGGNEQYF. For the CDR3, the DNA is TGTGCCAGCAGCTACGGAGGGAACGAGCAGTACTTC.

This rearrangement joins TRBV28 to TRBJ2-7; D is perhaps TRBD1 (6 bases). V gave up 1 base and J gave up 4 bases, with 8 bases separating them. Germline values: CDR1 MDHEN, CDR2 SYDVKM. This CDR3 contains 13 residues. CDR3 sequence (DNA): TGTGCCAGCAGTTTATCAGGGGTTTACGAGCAGTACTTC. This gives the protein CASSLSGVYEQYF.

This rearrangement joins TRBV5-4 to TRBJ2-7; 15 bases match TRBD2. CDR1 and CDR2 from the germline V gene are SGHNT and YYREEE (reference sequence). CDR3 length: 15 residues. V trimming: 4 bases; J trimming: 4 bases; junction bases outside the gene matches: 3. CDR3 DNA sequence: TGTGCCAGCAGCCGGGGGACTAGCGGGAGGTACGAGCAGTACTTC. The encoded protein is CASSRGTSGRYEQYF.